Listed below are T cell receptor beta chains from one sample, sequenced in a study of CD8 T cells in ankylosing spondylitis. MiXCR was run by TCRdb on the 5' RACE reads, yielding one entry per CDR3 protein. Of 85,000 to 100,000 distinct CDR3 sequences in the sample, about 9% are singletons; the top ten hold approximately 4.8%. The sequencing input was blood, either unsorted or a sorted T cell fraction (not recorded which). The receptor set was obtained from a male donor with ankylosing spondylitis or in good health (not recorded which). The CDR3 runs from the conserved cysteine through the conserved F or W. The order of the fields is V gene, clone size, D gene, J gene, CDR3 DNA, CDR3 protein. A D gene is named only where the DNA matches it firmly. Size tells how often a clone was seen (once, few, many) or the class of an expanded clone, and some rows leave it out.

v_call: TRBV7-3
clone_size: many
d_call: TRBD2
j_call: TRBJ2-2
cdr3_nt: TGTGCCAGCAGCCTGACTAGCGGGGGGGCGCGCACCGGGGAGCTGTTTTTT
cdr3_aa: CASSLTSGGARTGELFF

v_call: TRBV5-1
clone_size: many
d_call: .
j_call: TRBJ2-3
cdr3_nt: TGCGCCAGCAGCTTTCCCGAGGAACCGTGGGAAGATACGCAGTATTTT
cdr3_aa: CASSFPEEPWEDTQYF

v_call: TRBV18
clone_size: once
d_call: .
j_call: TRBJ2-3
cdr3_nt: TGTGCCGGCTCACCATGGAAAAAAAGCACAGATACGCAGTATTTT
cdr3_aa: CAGSPWKKSTDTQYF

v_call: TRBV19
clone_size: few
d_call: .
j_call: TRBJ2-7
cdr3_nt: TGTGCCAGTAGTATGGAGCCCACCTACGAGCAGTACTTC
cdr3_aa: CASSMEPTYEQYF

v_call: TRBV2
clone_size: many
d_call: .
j_call: TRBJ2-7
cdr3_nt: TGTGCCAGCACTCCAGGGCTGGAGCAGTACTTC
cdr3_aa: CASTPGLEQYF

v_call: TRBV5-6
clone_size: few
d_call: .
j_call: TRBJ2-7
cdr3_nt: TGTGCCAGCAGCTTGGTGCGGGGTATCTACGAGCAGTACTTC
cdr3_aa: CASSLVRGIYEQYF

v_call: TRBV3-1
clone_size: many
d_call: .
j_call: TRBJ2-6
cdr3_nt: TGTGCCAGCAGCCAAGATCTAGGCGTTGGGGCCAACGTCCTGACTTTC
cdr3_aa: CASSQDLGVGANVLTF

v_call: TRBV7-3
clone_size: .
d_call: TRBD2
j_call: TRBJ2-7
cdr3_nt: TGTGCCAGCAGTCCACAACCAGCGGGGACCTACGAGCAGTACTTC
cdr3_aa: CASSPQPAGTYEQYF

v_call: TRBV20-1
clone_size: few
d_call: TRBD2
j_call: TRBJ2-3
cdr3_nt: TGCTGTGCTATGACCGGGACTAGCGGGGTTTGGGATACGCAGTATTTT
cdr3_aa: CCAMTGTSGVWDTQYF

v_call: TRBV5-1
clone_size: many
d_call: TRBD1
j_call: TRBJ2-3
cdr3_nt: TGCGCCAGCAGCACAGGGGGAGATACGCAGTATTTT
cdr3_aa: CASSTGGDTQYF

v_call: TRBV20-1
clone_size: many
d_call: .
j_call: TRBJ1-2
cdr3_nt: TGCAGTGCGAGGAAACAGGGCGTCTATGGCTACACCTTC
cdr3_aa: CSARKQGVYGYTF

v_call: TRBV19
clone_size: many
d_call: TRBD1
j_call: TRBJ1-6
cdr3_nt: TGTGCCAGTAGTATCGCCGGGACAGGGGGAAACTCACCCCTCCACTTT
cdr3_aa: CASSIAGTGGNSPLHF

v_call: TRBV12-3/TRBV12-4
clone_size: many
d_call: TRBD2
j_call: TRBJ2-7
cdr3_nt: TGTGCCAGCAGTTTAGGTTTGGGGGGGTCCTACGAGCAGTACTTC
cdr3_aa: CASSLGLGGSYEQYF

v_call: TRBV5-4
clone_size: many
d_call: .
j_call: TRBJ2-5
cdr3_nt: TGTGCCAGCAGCTCACAGGGACAAGAGACCCAGTACTTC
cdr3_aa: CASSSQGQETQYF

v_call: TRBV20-1
clone_size: many
d_call: .
j_call: TRBJ2-3
cdr3_nt: TGCAGTGCCCCCAGTGGTTGGATTAGCACAGATACGCAGTATTTT
cdr3_aa: CSAPSGWISTDTQYF

v_call: TRBV12-3/TRBV12-4
clone_size: many
d_call: TRBD1
j_call: TRBJ2-7
cdr3_nt: TGTGCCAGCAGAAGAGGGACAGACTCCTACGAGCAGTACTTC
cdr3_aa: CASRRGTDSYEQYF

v_call: TRBV6-5
clone_size: many
d_call: TRBD2
j_call: TRBJ2-3
cdr3_nt: TGTGCCAGCAGTTCTCCTAGCGGGGGGGCCGACACAGATACGCAGTATTTT
cdr3_aa: CASSSPSGGADTDTQYF

v_call: TRBV5-4
clone_size: many
d_call: .
j_call: TRBJ2-7
cdr3_nt: TGTGCCAGCAGCTTGCAGGGCTCCTACGAGCAGTACTTC
cdr3_aa: CASSLQGSYEQYF

v_call: TRBV7-2
clone_size: many
d_call: TRBD1
j_call: TRBJ1-2
cdr3_nt: TGTGCCAGCAGCCAATCCCGGGACAGGGCCACCTTC
cdr3_aa: CASSQSRDRATF

v_call: TRBV24-1
clone_size: many
d_call: .
j_call: TRBJ2-1
cdr3_nt: TGTGCCACCAGTGGGTTAGGGCTAGCCGGGGTTAATGAGCAGTTCTTC
cdr3_aa: CATSGLGLAGVNEQFF

v_call: TRBV6-6
clone_size: many
d_call: .
j_call: TRBJ2-1
cdr3_nt: TGTGCCAGCAAAGGGGTCGAGCAGTTCTTC
cdr3_aa: CASKGVEQFF

v_call: TRBV3-1
clone_size: many
d_call: TRBD1
j_call: TRBJ1-1
cdr3_nt: TGTGCCAGCAGCCAGTGGACAGGGAGGTGGAACACTGAAGCTTTCTTT
cdr3_aa: CASSQWTGRWNTEAFF

v_call: TRBV9
clone_size: many
d_call: .
j_call: TRBJ2-3
cdr3_nt: TGTGCCAGCAGCGTAGCCTCAGATACGCAGTATTTT
cdr3_aa: CASSVASDTQYF

v_call: TRBV15
clone_size: many
d_call: .
j_call: TRBJ2-3
cdr3_nt: TGTGCCACCAGCAGATCGCCAGCAGATACGCAGTATTTT
cdr3_aa: CATSRSPADTQYF

v_call: TRBV25-1
clone_size: many
d_call: .
j_call: TRBJ2-7
cdr3_nt: TGTGCCAGCAGTGAATCCCCCTCCTACGAGCAGTACTTC
cdr3_aa: CASSESPSYEQYF

v_call: TRBV5-1
clone_size: many
d_call: .
j_call: TRBJ1-1
cdr3_nt: TGCGCCAGCGGCCCCGGACATCGGAACACTGAAGCTTTCTTT
cdr3_aa: CASGPGHRNTEAFF

v_call: TRBV27
clone_size: .
d_call: .
j_call: TRBJ2-1
cdr3_nt: TGTGCCAGCAGTTTATCGGTCCTCTGGCAGGAAAAAACCTACAATGAGCAGTTCTTC
cdr3_aa: CASSLSVLWQEKTYNEQFF

v_call: TRBV20-1
clone_size: many
d_call: .
j_call: TRBJ1-2
cdr3_nt: TGCAGTTCCCCGACGGCCTATGGCTACACCTTC
cdr3_aa: CSSPTAYGYTF

v_call: TRBV18
clone_size: many
d_call: TRBD2
j_call: TRBJ2-5
cdr3_nt: TGTGCCAGCTCACAGTCCGGGGGGTACCAAGAGACCCAGTACTTC
cdr3_aa: CASSQSGGYQETQYF

v_call: TRBV12-3/TRBV12-4
clone_size: many
d_call: .
j_call: TRBJ2-7
cdr3_nt: TGTGCCAGCAGTCCCTTAAGGGCTCCCTACGAGCAGTACTTC
cdr3_aa: CASSPLRAPYEQYF

v_call: TRBV14
clone_size: many
d_call: .
j_call: TRBJ2-1
cdr3_nt: TGTGCCAGCAGCCAAGAGTGGGGGTTGAATGAGCAGTTCTTC
cdr3_aa: CASSQEWGLNEQFF

v_call: TRBV29-1
clone_size: many
d_call: .
j_call: TRBJ2-5
cdr3_nt: TGCAGCGCCCCACAAACTCAAGAGACCCAGTACTTC
cdr3_aa: CSAPQTQETQYF

v_call: TRBV5-1
clone_size: many
d_call: .
j_call: TRBJ2-1
cdr3_nt: TGCGCCAGCAGCTGGGAGCTTGGCTCCTACAATGAGCAGTTCTTC
cdr3_aa: CASSWELGSYNEQFF

v_call: TRBV7-3
clone_size: many
d_call: .
j_call: TRBJ1-2
cdr3_nt: TGTGCCAGCAGCTTAGGAACTACAGGATACCTCCTTGGCTACACCTTC
cdr3_aa: CASSLGTTGYLLGYTF

v_call: TRBV20-1
clone_size: many
d_call: .
j_call: TRBJ1-6
cdr3_nt: TGCTCTTCGGGATGGGGAAGGGGCTCACCCCTCCACTTT
cdr3_aa: CSSGWGRGSPLHF

v_call: TRBV2
clone_size: many
d_call: .
j_call: TRBJ2-2
cdr3_nt: TGTGCCAGCACCCTGACGAACAGCCCATCAACCGGGGAGCTGTTTTTT
cdr3_aa: CASTLTNSPSTGELFF

v_call: TRBV5-1
clone_size: .
d_call: .
j_call: TRBJ2-2
cdr3_nt: TGCGCCAGCGGCGGCTCCGGGACTCCTATTGCCGGGGAGCTGTTTTTT
cdr3_aa: CASGGSGTPIAGELFF

v_call: TRBV7-3
clone_size: many
d_call: .
j_call: TRBJ2-2
cdr3_nt: TGTGCCAGCAGCTTAACGCCGGGGGGCCATAGCGGGGAGCTGTTTTTT
cdr3_aa: CASSLTPGGHSGELFF

v_call: TRBV7-6
clone_size: many
d_call: .
j_call: TRBJ2-1
cdr3_nt: TGTGCCAGCAGCTTAGGAGACGGGGCCTACAATGAGCAGTTCTTC
cdr3_aa: CASSLGDGAYNEQFF

v_call: TRBV5-5
clone_size: many
d_call: .
j_call: TRBJ1-2
cdr3_nt: TGTGCCAGCAGCTTCAACCCAGGGTATGGCTACACCTTC
cdr3_aa: CASSFNPGYGYTF

v_call: TRBV18
clone_size: many
d_call: .
j_call: TRBJ2-7
cdr3_nt: TGTGCCAGCCGTATACAGGGTTTGGAGCAGTACTTC
cdr3_aa: CASRIQGLEQYF

v_call: TRBV5-1
clone_size: many
d_call: .
j_call: TRBJ1-1
cdr3_nt: TGCGCCAGCACGTTGGTAACAGCCTCGAACACTGAAGCTTTCTTT
cdr3_aa: CASTLVTASNTEAFF

v_call: TRBV2
clone_size: many
d_call: .
j_call: TRBJ2-1
cdr3_nt: TGTGCCAGCAGTGAAAAGATGGATGAGCAGTTCTTC
cdr3_aa: CASSEKMDEQFF

v_call: TRBV5-6
clone_size: many
d_call: .
j_call: TRBJ2-5
cdr3_nt: TGTGCCAGCAGCCCGGATTCTCCCGGGTTTCAAGAGACCCAGTACTTC
cdr3_aa: CASSPDSPGFQETQYF

v_call: TRBV5-1
clone_size: many
d_call: .
j_call: TRBJ2-7
cdr3_nt: TGCGCCAGCAGCTTGGGTCTGCGACAACCTAGCTCCTACGAGCAGTACTTC
cdr3_aa: CASSLGLRQPSSYEQYF

v_call: TRBV6-1
clone_size: many
d_call: .
j_call: TRBJ2-7
cdr3_nt: TGTGCCAGCAGCTCTCAGGTCGGCGGGCCGGAGGAGCAGTACTTC
cdr3_aa: CASSSQVGGPEEQYF

v_call: TRBV20-1
clone_size: many
d_call: .
j_call: TRBJ2-3
cdr3_nt: TGCAGTGCTAGAGGGTTGTTAATGTTGGCGGCCACTAGCACAGATACGCAGTATTTT
cdr3_aa: CSARGLLMLAATSTDTQYF

v_call: TRBV20-1
clone_size: medium-sized
d_call: TRBD2
j_call: TRBJ2-1
cdr3_nt: TGCAGTGCTGGAGAAACTAGCGGGGATTACAATGAGCAGTTCTTC
cdr3_aa: CSAGETSGDYNEQFF

v_call: TRBV28
clone_size: many
d_call: TRBD1
j_call: TRBJ1-5
cdr3_nt: TGTGCCAGCATCCCGGGACAGAATCAGCCCCAGCATTTT
cdr3_aa: CASIPGQNQPQHF

v_call: TRBV12-3/TRBV12-4
clone_size: many
d_call: .
j_call: TRBJ1-5
cdr3_nt: TGTGCCAGCAGTTTAGCAGCTTCTCAGCCCCAGCATTTT
cdr3_aa: CASSLAASQPQHF